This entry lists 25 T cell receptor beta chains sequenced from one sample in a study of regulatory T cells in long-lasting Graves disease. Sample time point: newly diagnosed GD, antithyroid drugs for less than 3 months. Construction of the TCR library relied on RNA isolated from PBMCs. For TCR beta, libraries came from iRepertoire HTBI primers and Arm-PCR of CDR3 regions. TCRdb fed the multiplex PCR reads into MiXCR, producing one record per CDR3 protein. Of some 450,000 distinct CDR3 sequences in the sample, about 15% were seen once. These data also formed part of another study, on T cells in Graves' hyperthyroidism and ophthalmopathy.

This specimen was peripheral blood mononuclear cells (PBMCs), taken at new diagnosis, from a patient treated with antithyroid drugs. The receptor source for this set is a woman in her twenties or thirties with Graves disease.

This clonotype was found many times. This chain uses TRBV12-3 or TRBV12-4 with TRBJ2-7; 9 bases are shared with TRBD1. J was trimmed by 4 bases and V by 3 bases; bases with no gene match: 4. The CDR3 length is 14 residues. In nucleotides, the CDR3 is TGTGCCAGCAGTTTCGCGACAGGGGGTTACGAGCAGTACTTC. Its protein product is CASSFATGGYEQYF.

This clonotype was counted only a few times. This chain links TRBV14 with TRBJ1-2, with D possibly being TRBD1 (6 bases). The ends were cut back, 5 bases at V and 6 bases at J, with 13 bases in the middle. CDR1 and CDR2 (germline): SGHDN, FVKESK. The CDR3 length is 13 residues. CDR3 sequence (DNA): TGTGCCAGCAGCTTCGGAAACAGGGATGGCTACACCTTC. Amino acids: CASSFGNRDGYTF.

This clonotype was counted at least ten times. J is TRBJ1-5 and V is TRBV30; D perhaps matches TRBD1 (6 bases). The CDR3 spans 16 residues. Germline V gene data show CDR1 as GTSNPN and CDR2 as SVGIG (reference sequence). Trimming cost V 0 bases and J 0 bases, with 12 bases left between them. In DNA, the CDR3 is TGTGCCTGGAGTGTGGGGGGGCCCTATAGCAATCAGCCCCAGCATTTT. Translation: CAWSVGGPYSNQPQHF.

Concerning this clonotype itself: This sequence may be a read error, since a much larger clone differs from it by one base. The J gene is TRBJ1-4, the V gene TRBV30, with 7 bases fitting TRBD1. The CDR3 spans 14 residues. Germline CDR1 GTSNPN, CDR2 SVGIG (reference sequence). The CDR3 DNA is TGTGCCCGGAGCCCTGACAGGGCGAATGAAAAACTGTTTTTT. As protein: CARSPDRANEKLFF. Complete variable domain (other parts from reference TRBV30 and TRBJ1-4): SQTIHQWPATLVQPVGSPLSLECTVEGTSNPNLYWYRQAAGRGLQLLFYSVGIGQISSEVPQNLSASRPQDRQFILSSKKLLLSDSGFYLCARSPDRANEKLFFGSGTQLSVL.

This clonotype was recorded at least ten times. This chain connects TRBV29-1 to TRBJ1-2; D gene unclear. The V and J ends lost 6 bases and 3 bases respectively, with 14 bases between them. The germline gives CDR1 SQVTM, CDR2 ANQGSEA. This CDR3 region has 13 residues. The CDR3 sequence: CSVPAQRHYGYTF. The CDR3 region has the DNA TGCAGCGTCCCCGCACAGCGCCACTATGGCTACACCTTC. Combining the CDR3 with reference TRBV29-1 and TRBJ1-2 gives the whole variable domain SAVISQKPSRDICQRGTSLTIQCQVDSQVTMMFWYRQQPGQSLTLIATANQGSEATYESGFVIDKFPISRPNLTFSTLTVSNMSPEDSSIYLCSVPAQRHYGYTFGSGTRLTVV.

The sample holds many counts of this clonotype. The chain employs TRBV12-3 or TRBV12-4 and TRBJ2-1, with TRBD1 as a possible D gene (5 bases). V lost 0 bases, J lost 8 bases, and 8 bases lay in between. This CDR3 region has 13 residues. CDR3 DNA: TGTGCCAGCAGTTTAGCCATGGGGCATGAGCAGTTCTTC. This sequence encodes CASSLAMGHEQFF.

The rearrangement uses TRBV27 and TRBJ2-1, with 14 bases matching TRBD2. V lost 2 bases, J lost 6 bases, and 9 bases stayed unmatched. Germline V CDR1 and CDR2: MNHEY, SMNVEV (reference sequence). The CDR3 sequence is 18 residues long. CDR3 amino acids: CASSLIKGLAGEPNEQFF. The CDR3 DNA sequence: TGTGCCAGCAGTTTAATAAAGGGACTAGCGGGAGAACCCAATGAGCAGTTCTTC.

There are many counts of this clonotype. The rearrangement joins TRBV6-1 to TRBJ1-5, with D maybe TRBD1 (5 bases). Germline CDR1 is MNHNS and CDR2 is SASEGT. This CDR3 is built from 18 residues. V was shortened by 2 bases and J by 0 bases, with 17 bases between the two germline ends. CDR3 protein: CASSERGGRDYSNQPQHF. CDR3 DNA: TGTGCCAGCAGTGAACGCGGCGGCAGGGACTATAGCAATCAGCCCCAGCATTTT.

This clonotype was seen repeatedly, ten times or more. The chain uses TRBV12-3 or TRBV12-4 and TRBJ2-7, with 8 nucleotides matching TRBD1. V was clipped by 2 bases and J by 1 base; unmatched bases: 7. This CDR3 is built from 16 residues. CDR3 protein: CASSLMRTGSSYEQYF. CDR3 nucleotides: TGTGCCAGCAGTTTAATGAGGACAGGGTCTTCCTACGAGCAGTACTTC.

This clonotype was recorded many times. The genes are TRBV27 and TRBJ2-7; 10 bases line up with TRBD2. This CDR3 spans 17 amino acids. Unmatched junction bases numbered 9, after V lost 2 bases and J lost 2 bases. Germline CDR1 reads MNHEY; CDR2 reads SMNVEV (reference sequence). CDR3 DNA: TGTGCCAGCAGTTTAAATGGACTAGCGGAAACGCCCTACGAGCAGTACTTC. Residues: CASSLNGLAETPYEQYF.

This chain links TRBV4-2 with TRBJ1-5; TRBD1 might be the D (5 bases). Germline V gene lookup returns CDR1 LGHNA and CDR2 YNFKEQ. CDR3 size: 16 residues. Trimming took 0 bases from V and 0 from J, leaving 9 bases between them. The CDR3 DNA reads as TGTGCCAGCAGCCAAGAGGAAGACAGTAGCAATCAGCCCCAGCATTTT. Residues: CASSQEEDSSNQPQHF.

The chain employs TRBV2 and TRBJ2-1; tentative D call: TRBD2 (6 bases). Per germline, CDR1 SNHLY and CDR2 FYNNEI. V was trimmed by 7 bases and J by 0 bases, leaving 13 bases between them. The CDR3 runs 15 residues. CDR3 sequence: CASKSGLSSYNEQFF. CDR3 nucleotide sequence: TGTGCCAGCAAGAGCGGGCTAAGCTCCTACAATGAGCAGTTCTTC.

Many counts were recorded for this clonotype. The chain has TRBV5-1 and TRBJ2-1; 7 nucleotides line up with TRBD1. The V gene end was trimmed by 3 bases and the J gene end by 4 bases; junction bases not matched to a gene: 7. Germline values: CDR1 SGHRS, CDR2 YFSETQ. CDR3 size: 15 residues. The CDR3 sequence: CASSSRTGRYNEQFF. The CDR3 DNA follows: TGCGCCAGCAGCTCCCGGACAGGTAGATACAATGAGCAGTTCTTC. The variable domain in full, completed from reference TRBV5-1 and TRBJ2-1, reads KAGVTQTPRYLIKTRGQQVTLSCSPISGHRSVSWYQQTPGQGLQFLFEYFSETQRNKGNFPGRFSGRQFSNSRSEMNVSTLELGDSALYLCASSSRTGRYNEQFFGPGTRLTVL.

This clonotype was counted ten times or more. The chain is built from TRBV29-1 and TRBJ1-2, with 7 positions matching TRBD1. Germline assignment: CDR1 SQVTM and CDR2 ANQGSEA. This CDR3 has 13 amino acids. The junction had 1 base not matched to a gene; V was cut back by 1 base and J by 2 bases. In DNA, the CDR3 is TGCAGCGTTGAAGGGGGACAGAACTATGGCTACACCTTC. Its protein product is CSVEGGQNYGYTF.

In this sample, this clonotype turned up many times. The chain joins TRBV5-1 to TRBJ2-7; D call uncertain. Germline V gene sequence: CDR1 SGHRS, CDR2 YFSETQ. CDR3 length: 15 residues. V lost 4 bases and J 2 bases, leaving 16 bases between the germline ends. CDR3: CASSRRLDKTYEQYF. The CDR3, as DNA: TGCGCCAGCAGCCGACGATTAGACAAGACCTACGAGCAGTACTTC.

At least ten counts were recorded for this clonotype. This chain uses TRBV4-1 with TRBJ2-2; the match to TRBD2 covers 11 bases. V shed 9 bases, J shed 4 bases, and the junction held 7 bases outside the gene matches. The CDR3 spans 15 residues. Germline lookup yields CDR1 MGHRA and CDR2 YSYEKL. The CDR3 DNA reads TGCGCCAGTAAACTAGCGGGAGCGGGCACCGGGGAGCTGTTTTTT. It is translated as CASKLAGAGTGELFF.

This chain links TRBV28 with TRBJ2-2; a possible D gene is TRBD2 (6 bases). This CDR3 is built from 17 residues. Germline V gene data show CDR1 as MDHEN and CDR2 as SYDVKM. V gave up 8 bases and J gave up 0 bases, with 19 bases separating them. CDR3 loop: CASGPGGVVTNTGELFF. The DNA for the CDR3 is TGTGCCAGCGGCCCCGGGGGAGTCGTTACGAACACCGGGGAGCTGTTTTTT.

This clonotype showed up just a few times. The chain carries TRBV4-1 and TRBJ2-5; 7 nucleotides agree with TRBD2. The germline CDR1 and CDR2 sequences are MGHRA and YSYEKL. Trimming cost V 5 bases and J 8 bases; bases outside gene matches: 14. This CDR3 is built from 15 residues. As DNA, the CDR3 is TGCGCCAGCAGCTCAGGCGGGCGGGAGAAGGATACCCAGTACTTC. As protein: CASSSGGREKDTQYF.

Written as DNA, the CDR3 is TGTGCCAGCAGTTCCCACTCCGGGACAGGGCAGTTCTTC. Translation: CASSSHSGTGQFF. The V and J genes are TRBV28 and TRBJ2-1, with 8 bases lining up with TRBD1. The junction had 8 bases not matched to a gene; V was cut back by 4 bases and J by 12 bases. The CDR3 runs to 13 residues. From germline, CDR1 is MDHEN and CDR2 SYDVKM. The whole variable domain, filled in from reference TRBV28 and TRBJ2-1, reads DVKVTQSSRYLVKRTGEKVFLECVQDMDHENMFWYRQDPGLGLRLIYFSYDVKMKEKGDIPEGYSVSREKKERFSLILESASTNQTSMYLCASSSHSGTGQFFGPGTRLTVL.

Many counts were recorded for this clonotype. Here the CDR3 reads CASSPGGGTNTGELFF. The CDR3 coding sequence is TGTGCCAGCTCACCGGGAGGGGGCACGAACACCGGGGAGCTGTTTTTT. The rearrangement links TRBV18 to TRBJ2-2, with D tentatively TRBD1 or TRBD2 (7 bases each). The CDR3 is 16 amino acids. Germline CDR1 KGHSH, CDR2 LQKENI. V was clipped by 3 bases and J by 0 bases, with 11 bases between them.

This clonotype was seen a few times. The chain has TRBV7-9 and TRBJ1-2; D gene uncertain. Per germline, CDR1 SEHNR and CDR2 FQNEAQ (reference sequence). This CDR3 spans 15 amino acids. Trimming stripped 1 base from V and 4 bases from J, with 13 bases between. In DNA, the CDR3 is TGTGCCAGCAGCTTAGAGGCGGTGGGAAGCTATGGCTACACCTTC. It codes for CASSLEAVGSYGYTF.

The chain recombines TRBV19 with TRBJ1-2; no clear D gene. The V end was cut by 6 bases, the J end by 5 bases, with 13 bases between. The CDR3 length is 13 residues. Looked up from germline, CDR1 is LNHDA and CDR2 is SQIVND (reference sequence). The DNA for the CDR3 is TGTGCCAGTAGAAGGGTTGGTCCTTATGGCTACACCTTC. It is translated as CASRRVGPYGYTF. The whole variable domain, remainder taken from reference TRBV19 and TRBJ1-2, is DGGITQSPKYLFRKEGQNVTLSCEQNLNHDAMYWYRQDPGQGLRLIYYSQIVNDFQKGDIAEGYSVSREKKESFPLTVTSAQKNPTAFYLCASRRVGPYGYTFGSGTRLTVV.

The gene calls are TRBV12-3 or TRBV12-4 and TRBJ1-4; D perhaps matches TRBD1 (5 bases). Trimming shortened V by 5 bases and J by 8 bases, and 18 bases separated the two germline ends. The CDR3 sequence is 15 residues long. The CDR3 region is CASSTLQSPGEKLFF. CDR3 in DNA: TGTGCCAGCAGTACTTTACAGAGCCCAGGGGAAAAACTGTTTTTT.

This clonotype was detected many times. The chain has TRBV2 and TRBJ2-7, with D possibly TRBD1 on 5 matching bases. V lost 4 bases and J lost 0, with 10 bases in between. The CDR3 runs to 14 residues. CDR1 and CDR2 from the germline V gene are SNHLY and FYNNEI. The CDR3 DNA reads TGTGCCAGCAGTGCGGACATGAGCTCCTACGAGCAGTACTTC. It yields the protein CASSADMSSYEQYF.

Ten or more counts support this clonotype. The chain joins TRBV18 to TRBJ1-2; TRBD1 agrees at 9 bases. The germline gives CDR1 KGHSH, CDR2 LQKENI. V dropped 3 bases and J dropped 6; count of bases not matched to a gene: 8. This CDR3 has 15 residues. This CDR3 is CASSPRTGESDGYTF. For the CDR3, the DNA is TGTGCCAGCTCACCTCGGACAGGGGAGTCGGATGGCTACACCTTC.